This paragraph covers one T cell receptor beta chain sequence. This entry belongs to a study of blood T cell repertoires in COVID-19. Study details: Material from acute and convalescent COVID-19 was sourced from the United States, Italy and Spain. From T cells, B-cell-depleted T cells, or PBMCs came the material, which was cDNA or gDNA.

As processed by the authors: Estimated nucleated cell counts came from reference gene primer amplification. Sequenced by immunoSEQ multiplex PCR; TCRdb stores in-frame clones only, minus some. The D gene and trimming were derived from the DNA, and the V and J assignments and clone size from that table. Of some 130,000 clones listed, approximately 88% were seen once; the top ten hold about 9.4%. The origin of this receptor is a man aged 50 to 60 with acute or convalescent COVID-19. The sequencing input was peripheral blood.

The CDR3 DNA reads TGTGCCAGCAGCTTGGCCCGGGGAATCACTGAAGCTTTCTTT. This codes for CASSLARGITEAFF. The chain has TRBV5-8 and TRBJ1-1; no clear D. The V gene's germline CDR1 is SGHTS and CDR2 YDEGEE. The germline V and J ends were trimmed by 0 bases and 4 bases, with 10 bases remaining between them. The CDR3 length is 14 residues.